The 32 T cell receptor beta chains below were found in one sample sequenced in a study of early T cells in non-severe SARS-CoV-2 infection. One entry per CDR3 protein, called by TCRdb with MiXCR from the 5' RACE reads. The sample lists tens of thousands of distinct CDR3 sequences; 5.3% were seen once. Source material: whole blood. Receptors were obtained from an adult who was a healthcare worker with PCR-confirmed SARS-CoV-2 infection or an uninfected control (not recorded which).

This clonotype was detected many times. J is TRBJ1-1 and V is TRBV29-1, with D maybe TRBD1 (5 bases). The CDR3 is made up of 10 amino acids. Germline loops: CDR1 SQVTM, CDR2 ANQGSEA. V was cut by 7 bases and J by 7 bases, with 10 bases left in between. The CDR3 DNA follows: TGCAGCGGGGGGGTTGGTGAAGCTTTCTTT. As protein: CSGGVGEAFF.

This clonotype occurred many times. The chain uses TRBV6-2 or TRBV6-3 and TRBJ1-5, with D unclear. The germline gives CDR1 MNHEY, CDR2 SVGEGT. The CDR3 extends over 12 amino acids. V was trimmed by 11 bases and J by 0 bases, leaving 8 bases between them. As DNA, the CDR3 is TGTGCCCTGCGGATTAGCAATCAGCCCCAGCATTTT. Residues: CALRISNQPQHF.

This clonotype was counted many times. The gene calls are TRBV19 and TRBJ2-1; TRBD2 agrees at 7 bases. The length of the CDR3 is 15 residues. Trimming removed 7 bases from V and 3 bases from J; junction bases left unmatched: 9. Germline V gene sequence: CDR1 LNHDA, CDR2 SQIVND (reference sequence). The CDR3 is CASTAGTTYYNEQFF. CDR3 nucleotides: TGTGCCAGTACCGCCGGGACTACTTACTACAATGAGCAGTTCTTC.

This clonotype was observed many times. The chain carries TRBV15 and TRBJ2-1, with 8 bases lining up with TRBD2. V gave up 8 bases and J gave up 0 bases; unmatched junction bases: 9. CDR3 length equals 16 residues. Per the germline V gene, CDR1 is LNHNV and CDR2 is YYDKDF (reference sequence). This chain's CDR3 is CATARGGGNSYNEQFF. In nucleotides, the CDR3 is TGTGCCACCGCCCGGGGGGGCGGAAACTCCTACAATGAGCAGTTCTTC.

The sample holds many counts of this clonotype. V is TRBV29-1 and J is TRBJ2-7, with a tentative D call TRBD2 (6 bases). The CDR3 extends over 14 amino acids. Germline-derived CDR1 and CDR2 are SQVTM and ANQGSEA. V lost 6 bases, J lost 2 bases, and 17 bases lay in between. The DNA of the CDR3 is TGCAGCGTCCGGGAGAAGGGACCCACCTACGAGCAGTACTTC. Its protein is CSVREKGPTYEQYF.

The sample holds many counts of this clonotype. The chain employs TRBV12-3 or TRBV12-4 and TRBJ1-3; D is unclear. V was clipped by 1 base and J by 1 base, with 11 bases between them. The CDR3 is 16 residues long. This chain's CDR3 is CASSLGRVSSGNTIYF. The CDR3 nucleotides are TGTGCCAGCAGTTTAGGACGTGTCAGTTCTGGAAACACCATATATTTT.

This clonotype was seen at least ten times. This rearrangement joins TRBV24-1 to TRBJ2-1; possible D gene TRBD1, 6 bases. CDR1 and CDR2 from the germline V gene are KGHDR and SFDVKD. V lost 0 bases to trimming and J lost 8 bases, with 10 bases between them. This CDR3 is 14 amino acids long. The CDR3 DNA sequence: TGTGCCACCAGTGATTTGCAGGGGACCCATGAGCAGTTCTTC. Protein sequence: CATSDLQGTHEQFF.

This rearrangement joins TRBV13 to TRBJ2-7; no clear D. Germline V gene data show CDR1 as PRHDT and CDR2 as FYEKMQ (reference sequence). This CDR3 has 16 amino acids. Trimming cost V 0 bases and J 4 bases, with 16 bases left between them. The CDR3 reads CASSLGGSLGIYEQYF. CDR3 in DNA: TGTGCCAGCAGCTTAGGCGGCTCTCTGGGGATTTACGAGCAGTACTTC.

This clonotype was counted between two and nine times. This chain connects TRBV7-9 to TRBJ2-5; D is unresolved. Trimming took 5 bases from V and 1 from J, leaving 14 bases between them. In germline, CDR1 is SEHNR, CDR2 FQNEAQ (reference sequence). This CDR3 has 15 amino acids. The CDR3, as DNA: TGTGCCAGCAGCCCAGGACGGAACCCCCAAGAGACCCAGTACTTC. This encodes CASSPGRNPQETQYF. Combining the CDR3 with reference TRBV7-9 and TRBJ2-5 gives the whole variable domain DTGVSQNPRHKITKRGQNVTFRCDPISEHNRLYWYRQTLGQGPEFLTYFQNEAQLEKSRLLSDRFSAERPKGSFSTLEIQRTEQGDSAMYLCASSPGRNPQETQYFGPGTRLLVL.

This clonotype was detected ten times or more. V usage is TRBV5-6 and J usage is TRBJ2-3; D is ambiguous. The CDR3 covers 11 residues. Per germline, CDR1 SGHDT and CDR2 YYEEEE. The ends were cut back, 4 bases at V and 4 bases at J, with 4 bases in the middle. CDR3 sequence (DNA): TGTGCCAGCAGCAGCTCAGATACGCAGTATTTT. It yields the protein CASSSSDTQYF.

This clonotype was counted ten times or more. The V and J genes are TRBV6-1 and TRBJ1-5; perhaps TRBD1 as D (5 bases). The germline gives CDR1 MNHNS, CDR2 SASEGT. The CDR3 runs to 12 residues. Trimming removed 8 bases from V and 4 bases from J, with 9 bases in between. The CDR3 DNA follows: TGTGCCAGCTGGGGGGGGAATCAGCCCCAGCATTTT. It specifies CASWGGNQPQHF.

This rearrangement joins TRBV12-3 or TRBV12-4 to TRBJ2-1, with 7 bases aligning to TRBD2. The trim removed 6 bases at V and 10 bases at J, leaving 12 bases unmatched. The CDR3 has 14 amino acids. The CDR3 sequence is CASSTGTKITEQFF. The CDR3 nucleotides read TGTGCCAGCAGCACCGGGACTAAGATTACGGAGCAGTTCTTC.

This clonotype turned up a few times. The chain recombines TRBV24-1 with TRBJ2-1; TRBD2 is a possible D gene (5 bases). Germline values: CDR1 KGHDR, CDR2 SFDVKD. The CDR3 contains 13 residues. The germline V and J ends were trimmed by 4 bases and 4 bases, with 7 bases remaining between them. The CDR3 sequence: CATSEAVYNEQFF. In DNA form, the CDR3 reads TGTGCCACCAGTGAAGCGGTATACAATGAGCAGTTCTTC.

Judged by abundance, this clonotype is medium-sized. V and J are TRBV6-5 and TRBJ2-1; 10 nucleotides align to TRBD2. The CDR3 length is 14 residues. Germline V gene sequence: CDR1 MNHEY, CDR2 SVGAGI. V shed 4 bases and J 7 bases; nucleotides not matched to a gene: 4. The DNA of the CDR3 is TGTGCCAGCAGTTGGACTAGCGGTCCTAATGAGCAGTTCTTC. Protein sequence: CASSWTSGPNEQFF.

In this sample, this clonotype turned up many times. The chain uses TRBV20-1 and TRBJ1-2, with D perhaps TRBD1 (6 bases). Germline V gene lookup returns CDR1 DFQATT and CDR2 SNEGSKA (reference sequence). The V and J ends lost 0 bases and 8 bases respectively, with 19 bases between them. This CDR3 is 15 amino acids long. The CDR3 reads CSARDPTGWLRGYTF. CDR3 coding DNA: TGCAGTGCTAGAGACCCAACAGGGTGGTTGCGGGGCTACACCTTC.

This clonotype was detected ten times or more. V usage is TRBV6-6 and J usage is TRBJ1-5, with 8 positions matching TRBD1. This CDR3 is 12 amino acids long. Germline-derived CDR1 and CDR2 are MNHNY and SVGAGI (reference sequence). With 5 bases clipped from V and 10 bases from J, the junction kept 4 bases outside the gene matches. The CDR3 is CASSPTGEPQHF. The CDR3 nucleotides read TGTGCCAGCAGTCCGACAGGGGAACCCCAGCATTTT.

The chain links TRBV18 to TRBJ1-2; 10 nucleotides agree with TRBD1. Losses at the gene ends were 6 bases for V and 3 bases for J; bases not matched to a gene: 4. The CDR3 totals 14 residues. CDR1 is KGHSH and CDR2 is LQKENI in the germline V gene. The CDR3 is CASSPGTGDYGYTF. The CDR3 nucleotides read TGTGCCAGCTCTCCCGGGACAGGGGACTATGGCTACACCTTC.

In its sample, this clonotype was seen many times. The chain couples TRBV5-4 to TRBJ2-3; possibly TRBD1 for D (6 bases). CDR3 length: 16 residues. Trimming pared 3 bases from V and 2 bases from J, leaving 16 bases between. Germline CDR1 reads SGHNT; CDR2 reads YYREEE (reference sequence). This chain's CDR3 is CASSSAGARNTDTQYF. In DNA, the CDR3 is TGTGCCAGCAGCTCCGCAGGGGCGAGGAACACAGATACGCAGTATTTT.

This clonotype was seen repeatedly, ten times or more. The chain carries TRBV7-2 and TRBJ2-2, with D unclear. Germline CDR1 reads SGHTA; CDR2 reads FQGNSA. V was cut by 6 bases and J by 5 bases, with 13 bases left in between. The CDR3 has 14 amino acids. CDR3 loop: CASRTQTGTGELFF. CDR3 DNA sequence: TGTGCCAGCAGGACCCAGACCGGGACCGGGGAGCTGTTTTTT.

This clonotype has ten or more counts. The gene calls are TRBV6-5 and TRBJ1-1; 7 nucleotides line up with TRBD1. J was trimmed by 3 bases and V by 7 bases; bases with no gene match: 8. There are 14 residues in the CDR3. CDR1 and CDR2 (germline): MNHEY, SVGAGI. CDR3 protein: CASTAGQRYTEAFF. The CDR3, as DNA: TGTGCCAGCACCGCGGGACAGAGATACACTGAAGCTTTCTTT.

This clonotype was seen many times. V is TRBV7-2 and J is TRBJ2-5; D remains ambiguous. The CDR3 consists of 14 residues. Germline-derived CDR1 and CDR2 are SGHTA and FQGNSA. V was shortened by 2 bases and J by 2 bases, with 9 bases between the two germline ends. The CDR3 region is CASSLTTIQETQYF. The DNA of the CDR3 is TGTGCCAGCAGCTTAACTACGATACAAGAGACCCAGTACTTC.

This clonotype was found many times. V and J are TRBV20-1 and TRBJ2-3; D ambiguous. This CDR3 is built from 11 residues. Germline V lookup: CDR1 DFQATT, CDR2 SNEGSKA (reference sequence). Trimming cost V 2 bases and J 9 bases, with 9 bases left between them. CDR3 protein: CSARLGTTQYF. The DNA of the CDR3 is TGCAGTGCTAGACTTGGAACGACGCAGTATTTT.

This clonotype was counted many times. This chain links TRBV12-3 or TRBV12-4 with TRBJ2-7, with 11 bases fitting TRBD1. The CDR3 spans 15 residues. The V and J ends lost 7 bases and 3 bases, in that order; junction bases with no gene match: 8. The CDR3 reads CASTYGQGAGYEQYF. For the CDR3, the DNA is TGTGCCAGCACCTACGGACAGGGGGCGGGCTACGAGCAGTACTTC.

CDR3 in amino acids: CASSIGPYTVQYF. CDR3 nucleotide sequence: TGTGCCAGTAGTATCGGTCCCTACACAGTTCAGTACTTC. The gene calls are TRBV19 and TRBJ2-4; the D is unclear. This CDR3 region has 13 residues. From germline, CDR1 is LNHDA and CDR2 SQIVND (reference sequence). Trimming left V 3 bases short and J 11 bases short, with 14 bases between.

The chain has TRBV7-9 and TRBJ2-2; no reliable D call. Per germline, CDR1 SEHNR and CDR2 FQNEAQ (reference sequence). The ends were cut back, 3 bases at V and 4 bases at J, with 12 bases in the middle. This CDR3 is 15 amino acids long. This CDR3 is CASSFPSTSTGELFF. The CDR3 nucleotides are TGTGCCAGCAGCTTCCCAAGTACCTCCACCGGGGAGCTGTTTTTT. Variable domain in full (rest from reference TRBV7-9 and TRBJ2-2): DTGVSQNPRHKITKRGQNVTFRCDPISEHNRLYWYRQTLGQGPEFLTYFQNEAQLEKSRLLSDRFSAERPKGSFSTLEIQRTEQGDSAMYLCASSFPSTSTGELFFGEGSRLTVL.

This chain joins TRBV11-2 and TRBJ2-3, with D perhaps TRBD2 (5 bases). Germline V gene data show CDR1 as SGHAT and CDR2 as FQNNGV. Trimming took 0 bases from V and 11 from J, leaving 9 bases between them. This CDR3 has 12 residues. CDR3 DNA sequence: TGTGCCAGCAGCTTAGATCGGCGGGTGCAGTATTTT. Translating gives CASSLDRRVQYF.

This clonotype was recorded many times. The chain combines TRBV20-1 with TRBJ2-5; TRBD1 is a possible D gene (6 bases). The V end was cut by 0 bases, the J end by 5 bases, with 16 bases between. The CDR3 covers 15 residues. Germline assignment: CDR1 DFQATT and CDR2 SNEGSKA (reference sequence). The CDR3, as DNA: TGCAGTGCTAGAGATACGTCCTTGAGGGGGGAGACCCAGTACTTC. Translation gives CSARDTSLRGETQYF.

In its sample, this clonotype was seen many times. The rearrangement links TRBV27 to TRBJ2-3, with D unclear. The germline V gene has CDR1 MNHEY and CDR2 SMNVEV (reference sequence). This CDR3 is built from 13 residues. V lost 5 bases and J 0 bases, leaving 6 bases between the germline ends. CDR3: CASSQRSTDTQYF. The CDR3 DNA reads TGTGCCAGCAGTCAGAGGAGCACAGATACGCAGTATTTT.

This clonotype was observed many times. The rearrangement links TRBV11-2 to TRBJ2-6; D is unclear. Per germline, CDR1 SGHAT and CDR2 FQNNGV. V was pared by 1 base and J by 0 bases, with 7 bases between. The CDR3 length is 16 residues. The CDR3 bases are TGTGCCAGCAGCTTAGGGGCCCTCTCTGGGGCCAACGTCCTGACTTTC. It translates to CASSLGALSGANVLTF.

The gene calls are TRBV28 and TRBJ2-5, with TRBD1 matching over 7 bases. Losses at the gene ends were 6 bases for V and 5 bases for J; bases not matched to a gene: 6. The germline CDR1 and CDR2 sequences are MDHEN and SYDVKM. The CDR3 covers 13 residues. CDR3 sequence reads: CASSWDSSETQYF. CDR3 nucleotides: TGTGCCAGCAGCTGGGACAGCTCGGAGACCCAGTACTTC.

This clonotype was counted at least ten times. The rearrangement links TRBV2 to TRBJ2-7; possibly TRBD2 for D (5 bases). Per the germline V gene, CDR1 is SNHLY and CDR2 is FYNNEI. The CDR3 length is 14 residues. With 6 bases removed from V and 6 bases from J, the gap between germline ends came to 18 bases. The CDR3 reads CASSGIHPKSEQYF. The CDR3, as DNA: TGTGCCAGCAGCGGGATCCACCCTAAAAGCGAGCAGTACTTC.

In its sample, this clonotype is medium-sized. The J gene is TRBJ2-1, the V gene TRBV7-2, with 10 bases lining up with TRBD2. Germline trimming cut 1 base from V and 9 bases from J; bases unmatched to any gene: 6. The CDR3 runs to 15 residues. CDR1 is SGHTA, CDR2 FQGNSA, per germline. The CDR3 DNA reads TGTGCCAGCAGCTTAGTACCTAGCGGGGGCCGTGAGCAGTTCTTC. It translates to CASSLVPSGGREQFF.